What follows describes a single T cell receptor beta chain. Its antigen is as yet unknown. The sample belongs to a study of blood T cells in healthy people across ages. The CDR3 covers 13 residues. Germline values: CDR1 MNHEY, CDR2 SMNVEV (reference sequence). Between the trimmed V and J ends, which lost 11 bases and 5 bases, there was a span of 17 bases. Through a sample-barcoded 5' primer and a J-beta primer mix, a second PCR was run for 7 to 11 cycles. TCRdb used MiXCR to reprocess the 5' RACE reads, holding one entry per CDR3 protein. Among roughly 800,000 distinct CDR3 sequences listed, over 45% were seen once. Study-wide findings and caveats: The study found more naive CD4+ cells and higher diversity in long-lived than aged donors. As age increased, TCR beta diversity per million T cells fell in a roughly linear fashion.

Material for sequencing was blood. This TCR was sampled from a man younger than 40 in good health. The V call is TRBV27, the J call TRBJ2-3; D is possibly TRBD2 (5 bases). The CDR3 protein is CAVGGYGVDTQYF. The CDR3 bases are TGTGCCGTTGGAGGTTACGGCGTAGATACGCAGTATTTT.